The 19 T cell receptor beta chains presented below share a single source sample, sequenced in a study of T-cell memory formation after mild COVID-19. From the 5' RACE reads, TCRdb called clonotypes with MiXCR, one entry per CDR3 protein. The sample yields under 300,000 distinct CDR3 sequences, under 8.5% seen once. Sequencing was done on a sample of PBMCs or a T cell subset sorted from them (not recorded which). These TCRs come from a man between 18 and 29 years old who had mild COVID-19 (a few samples of this study predate the infection). Cell type and time point are not known.

The CDR3 loop is CSVAWRLAGAGEQYF. In DNA form, the CDR3 reads TGCAGCGTTGCTTGGCGTCTAGCGGGGGCTGGCGAGCAGTACTTC. The chain recombines TRBV29-1 with TRBJ2-7, with TRBD2 identical over 10 bases. Germline trimming cut 4 bases from V and 6 bases from J; bases unmatched to any gene: 12. CDR3 size: 15 residues. Per the germline V gene, CDR1 is SQVTM and CDR2 is ANQGSEA.

This clonotype was seen a handful of times. The chain joins TRBV14 to TRBJ2-3, with 10 positions matching TRBD2. Per the germline V gene, CDR1 is SGHDN and CDR2 is FVKESK. The ends lost 4 bases at V and 0 bases at J; junction bases unmatched: 7. This CDR3 has 17 amino acids. CDR3 amino acids: CASSRTGTSVSTDTQYF. CDR3 sequence (DNA): TGTGCCAGCAGCCGTACCGGGACTAGCGTGAGCACAGATACGCAGTATTTT.

This clonotype was detected many times. The V gene is TRBV10-1, the J gene TRBJ2-1; D is unresolved. This CDR3 spans 15 amino acids. Looked up from germline, CDR1 is WNHNN and CDR2 is SYGVQD (reference sequence). Trimming took off 3 bases at V and 6 bases at J, with 15 bases between the two ends. CDR3 coding DNA: TGCGCCAGCAGTGAAGGTCAGAGCCAGAGCAATGAGCAGTTCTTC. Protein: CASSEGQSQSNEQFF.

This clonotype was picked up a small number of times. V gene TRBV7-2 combines with J gene TRBJ2-1; the match to TRBD2 covers 8 bases. V was clipped by 5 bases and J by 5 bases; unmatched bases: 11. The CDR3 is made up of 16 amino acids. CDR1 is SGHTA, CDR2 FQGNSA, per germline. CDR3 protein: CASSGFLAGGHNEQFF. For the CDR3, the DNA is TGTGCCAGCAGCGGTTTTCTGGCGGGGGGACACAATGAGCAGTTCTTC.

This chain links TRBV5-6 with TRBJ2-5; D is unclear. V lost 3 bases to trimming and J lost 3 bases, with 9 bases between them. The CDR3 loop spans 13 amino acids. CDR1 and CDR2 from the germline V gene are SGHDT and YYEEEE. The CDR3 DNA reads as TGTGCCAGCAGCTCGAGGCCTAAAGAGACCCAGTACTTC. This gives the protein CASSSRPKETQYF.

In this sample, this clonotype turned up a few times. The J gene is TRBJ2-1, the V gene TRBV18; perhaps TRBD2 as D (6 bases). In germline, CDR1 is KGHSH, CDR2 LQKENI. CDR3 size: 13 residues. V shed 2 bases and J shed 7 bases, with 9 bases lying between them. The CDR3 coding sequence is TGTGCCAGCTCACCATCGGAGGGAAATGAGCAGTTCTTC. Translated, it gives CASSPSEGNEQFF.

The chain uses TRBV5-1 and TRBJ1-1; TRBD1 is a possible D gene (6 bases). Trimming removed 0 bases at V and 4 bases at J, with 10 bases between. The CDR3 contains 14 residues. The germline CDR1 and CDR2 sequences are SGHRS and YFSETQ. For the CDR3, the DNA is TGCGCCAGCAGCTTGGCAGAGGGGGGCACTGAAGCTTTCTTT. Encoded protein: CASSLAEGGTEAFF.

This clonotype was counted between two and nine times. This chain links TRBV28 with TRBJ2-3; no clear D gene. The CDR3 runs 11 residues. Germline V gives CDR1 MDHEN, CDR2 SYDVKM. V lost 6 bases and J lost 7, with 8 bases in between. CDR3 nucleotide sequence: TGTGCCAGCAGCCCCAGGAATACGCAGTATTTT. As protein: CASSPRNTQYF.

This clonotype occurred many times. J is TRBJ2-1 and V is TRBV7-3; no firm D call. Germline-derived CDR1 and CDR2 are SGHTA and FQGTGA. The CDR3 totals 13 residues. V gave up 3 bases and J gave up 5 bases, with 8 bases separating them. The CDR3 coding sequence is TGTGCCAGCAGCTTCTACCTGAACAATGAGCAGTTCTTC. Its translation: CASSFYLNNEQFF.

The genes are TRBV7-2 and TRBJ1-2, with 7 positions matching TRBD1. CDR1 and CDR2 (germline): SGHTA, FQGNSA. This CDR3 is 14 amino acids long. V shed 2 bases and J 3 bases; nucleotides not matched to a gene: 3. The CDR3 region is CASSLTGVDYGYTF. The CDR3 DNA is TGTGCCAGCAGCTTAACAGGGGTTGACTATGGCTACACCTTC.

In its sample, this clonotype was seen a few times. CDR3 DNA: TGTGCCAGCAGCCCTCCCGGGACAGAGGGCACCGGGGAGCTGTTTTTT. Protein: CASSPPGTEGTGELFF. The V and J genes are TRBV7-9 and TRBJ2-2, with 7 bases identical to TRBD1. This CDR3 is built from 16 residues. Germline V gene lookup returns CDR1 SEHNR and CDR2 FQNEAQ (reference sequence). V shed 5 bases, J shed 4 bases, and the junction held 10 bases outside the gene matches.

The chain joins TRBV18 to TRBJ1-2, with 9 bases identical to TRBD1. The V and J ends lost 3 bases and 4 bases, in that order; junction bases with no gene match: 3. This CDR3 is 14 amino acids long. Germline CDR1 KGHSH, CDR2 LQKENI. The CDR3 nucleotides read TGTGCCAGCTCACCGACGGGACAGGGCTATGGCTACACCTTC. It is translated as CASSPTGQGYGYTF.

This clonotype was counted at least ten times. Here the CDR3 reads CASSQGQEAFF. The CDR3 region has the DNA TGTGCCAGCAGCCAAGGACAGGAAGCTTTCTTT. The chain combines TRBV3-1 with TRBJ1-1; possibly TRBD1 for D (5 bases). Per the germline V gene, CDR1 is LGHDT and CDR2 is YNNKEL (reference sequence). The CDR3 runs 11 residues. V was shortened by 1 base and J by 8 bases, with 5 bases between the two germline ends.

This clonotype appeared many times. The chain recombines TRBV5-1 with TRBJ2-7; no firm D call. The CDR3 has 13 residues. V shed 4 bases and J shed 5 bases, with 13 bases lying between them. Germline V gene lookup returns CDR1 SGHRS and CDR2 YFSETQ. CDR3 loop: CASSREGTHEQYF. The CDR3 region has the DNA TGCGCCAGCAGCAGGGAAGGTACCCACGAGCAGTACTTC.

In this sample, this clonotype turned up many times. The chain carries TRBV18 and TRBJ1-2; a possible D gene is TRBD1 (6 bases). V lost 8 bases and J 2 bases, leaving 12 bases between the germline ends. The V gene's germline CDR1 is KGHSH and CDR2 LQKENI. The CDR3 is made up of 13 amino acids. The CDR3 spells CASSPTGNYGYTF. The CDR3 DNA sequence: TGTGCCAGCAGCCCCACAGGGAACTATGGCTACACCTTC. Supplemented by reference TRBV18 and TRBJ1-2, the full variable domain reads NAGVMQNPRHLVRRRGQEARLRCSPMKGHSHVYWYRQLPEEGLKFMVYLQKENIIDESGMPKERFSAEFPKEGPSILRIQQVVRGDSAAYFCASSPTGNYGYTFGSGTRLTVV.

The chain recombines TRBV7-9 with TRBJ2-2; D remains ambiguous. CDR3 length equals 16 residues. The V and J ends lost 1 base and 1 base respectively, with 10 bases between them. Germline V gene data show CDR1 as SEHNR and CDR2 as FQNEAQ (reference sequence). The CDR3 sequence: CASSLVGPMNTGELFF. CDR3 DNA sequence: TGTGCCAGCAGCTTAGTTGGACCAATGAACACCGGGGAGCTGTTTTTT.

The J gene is TRBJ1-1, the V gene TRBV20-1; tentatively, D is TRBD1 (5 bases). CDR3 length: 15 residues. Germline-derived CDR1 and CDR2 are DFQATT and SNEGSKA (reference sequence). V was pared by 0 bases and J by 5 bases, with 16 bases between. CDR3 nucleotide sequence: TGCAGTGCTAGAGATAGGTACAGGCCGGGAACTGAAGCTTTCTTT. Translation: CSARDRYRPGTEAFF.

The chain employs TRBV5-6 and TRBJ2-7; no firm D call. Germline CDR1 and CDR2: SGHDT and YYEEEE. The CDR3 is made up of 14 amino acids. V lost 0 bases, J lost 4 bases, and 11 bases lay in between. CDR3 sequence reads: CASSLESNFYEQYV. The CDR3 DNA follows: TGTGCCAGCAGCTTGGAGTCAAACTTTTACGAGCAGTACGTC.

The V call is TRBV12-3 or TRBV12-4, the J call TRBJ2-3; 8 bases are shared with TRBD1. The J segment lost 5 bases and the V segment lost 3 bases, leaving 4 bases of the junction unmatched. This CDR3 spans 14 amino acids. The CDR3 protein is CASSFYTGGDTQYF. DNA for the CDR3: TGTGCCAGCAGTTTTTATACAGGGGGAGATACGCAGTATTTT.